Presented here are 19 T cell receptor beta chains from one specimen sequenced in a study of beta chain features in type 1 diabetes. The study, taken as a whole, reports: Moderately but significantly shorter TCRB CDR3s were found in Type 1 diabetes patients in all four CD4+ subsets.

These receptors have no identified antigens. Reverse transcription of all isolated RNA meant that expressed TCRB transcripts were sequenced. Sequencing used immunoSEQ multiplex PCR; TCRdb keeps in-frame clones, though not all of them. The sample has 130,000 to 150,000 clones, around an eighth seen once; the top ten hold around 1.2%. Sample: central memory CD4+ T cells from blood. The receptors stem from a man aged 18 to 30 with type 1 diabetes.

As DNA, the CDR3 is TGTGCCTGGAGCCGTAACAGGGCAGTCAATGAGCAGTTCTTC. Translating gives CAWSRNRAVNEQFF. This chain joins TRBV30 and TRBJ2-1; D might be TRBD1 (6 bases). The CDR3 length is 14 residues. V was pared by 3 bases and J by 6 bases, with 15 bases between. Germline CDR1 and CDR2: GTSNPN and SVGIG (reference sequence).

V and J are TRBV28 and TRBJ1-6, with TRBD1 matching over 7 bases. V trimming: 2 bases; J trimming: 10 bases; junction bases outside the gene matches: 2. Germline assignment: CDR1 MDHEN and CDR2 SYDVKM. There are 13 residues in the CDR3. CDR3 amino acids: CASSLQGGSPLHF. CDR3 coding DNA: TGTGCCAGCAGTTTACAGGGGGGGTCACCCCTCCACTTT.

This clone was seen more than once but under ten times. The CDR3 loop reads CAWKPIVIRTGRAGNTIYF. The CDR3 nucleotides are TGTGCCTGGAAACCTATAGTAATTCGGACAGGGCGCGCTGGAAACACCATATATTTT. The V gene is TRBV30, the J gene TRBJ1-3; 8 bases agree with TRBD1. V lost 4 bases, J lost 2 bases, and 19 bases stayed unmatched. This CDR3 comprises 19 residues. CDR1 is GTSNPN, CDR2 SVGIG, per germline (reference sequence). The entire variable domain, with the rest obtained from reference TRBV30 and TRBJ1-3, is as follows: SQTIHQWPATLVQPVGSPLSLECTVEGTSNPNLYWYRQAAGRGLQLLFYSVGIGQISSEVPQNLSASRPQDRQFILSSKKLLLSDSGFYLCAWKPIVIRTGRAGNTIYFGEGSWLTVV.

This clone has a handful of counts. This chain connects TRBV5-1 to TRBJ2-5; D may match TRBD1 or TRBD2 (5 bases each). This CDR3 contains 17 residues. V lost 0 bases to trimming and J lost 0 bases, with 15 bases between them. The germline V gene encodes CDR1 SGHRS and CDR2 YFSETQ. As DNA, the CDR3 is TGCGCCAGCAGCTTGGGCCCTTTAGAGGGGTACCAAGAGACCCAGTACTTC. This gives the protein CASSLGPLEGYQETQYF. Combining the CDR3 with reference TRBV5-1 and TRBJ2-5 gives the whole variable domain KAGVTQTPRYLIKTRGQQVTLSCSPISGHRSVSWYQQTPGQGLQFLFEYFSETQRNKGNFPGRFSGRQFSNSRSEMNVSTLELGDSALYLCASSLGPLEGYQETQYFGPGTRLLVL.

This clone has only a few counts. This chain links TRBV5-6 with TRBJ1-1; 9 positions match TRBD1. CDR1 is SGHDT and CDR2 is YYEEEE in the germline V gene. V lost 5 bases and J lost 5; bases outside the gene matches: 16. The CDR3 spans 17 residues. CDR3 coding DNA: TGTGCCAGCAGGATAACTCATCGGGACAGGGAGGGAACTGAAGCTTTCTTT. This encodes CASRITHRDREGTEAFF.

CDR3 in amino acids: CASSNDPRQTHSGNTIYF. As DNA, the CDR3 is TGCGCCAGCAGCAACGACCCAAGACAGACTCACTCTGGAAACACCATATATTTT. This sequence joins TRBV4-1 and TRBJ1-3, with D possibly TRBD1 on 5 matching bases. CDR3 length: 18 residues. The ends were cut back, 5 bases at V and 0 bases at J, with 20 bases in the middle. The germline V gene encodes CDR1 MGHRA and CDR2 YSYEKL.

This clone appeared a few times. CDR3: CASSLGSLAGVANEQFF. Written as DNA, the CDR3 is TGTGCCAGCAGCCTGGGGTCGCTCGCAGGGGTCGCCAATGAGCAGTTCTTC. V usage is TRBV13 and J usage is TRBJ2-1, with D possibly matching TRBD1 (6 bases). Per germline, CDR1 PRHDT and CDR2 FYEKMQ (reference sequence). The germline V and J ends were trimmed by 5 bases and 6 bases, with 23 bases remaining between them. The CDR3 length is 17 residues.

J is TRBJ2-3 and V is TRBV29-1; no definite D call. The CDR3 contains 13 residues. The germline gives CDR1 SQVTM, CDR2 ANQGSEA. The germline V and J ends were trimmed by 5 bases and 4 bases, with 13 bases remaining between them. The CDR3 sequence: CSVYTPPADTQYF. In DNA form, the CDR3 reads TGCAGCGTTTATACTCCCCCCGCAGATACGCAGTATTTT.

V is TRBV29-1 and J is TRBJ2-5; 8 nucleotides line up with TRBD1. The CDR3 runs 12 residues. Germline V gene sequence: CDR1 SQVTM, CDR2 ANQGSEA. V shed 7 bases and J 1 base; nucleotides not matched to a gene: 2. As DNA, the CDR3 is TGCAGCGCTGGACAGGGCCAAGAGACCCAGTACTTC. Its protein product is CSAGQGQETQYF. The full variable domain, in which reference TRBV29-1 and TRBJ2-5 provide the parts outside the CDR3, is SAVISQKPSRDICQRGTSLTIQCQVDSQVTMMFWYRQQPGQSLTLIATANQGSEATYESGFVIDKFPISRPNLTFSTLTVSNMSPEDSSIYLCSAGQGQETQYFGPGTRLLVL.

The table lists this clone with many counts. Here the CDR3 DNA reads TGTGCCAGCAGCTCCGGAGGGCTAATGGGAGATACGCAGTATTTT. This sequence encodes CASSSGGLMGDTQYF. This chain connects TRBV7-2 to TRBJ2-3, with D perhaps TRBD2 (6 bases). V gave up 4 bases and J gave up 5 bases, with 16 bases separating them. CDR3 size: 15 residues. Germline V gives CDR1 SGHTA, CDR2 FQGNSA.

V is TRBV10-3 and J is TRBJ2-7, with D possibly being TRBD1 (6 bases). Germline CDR1 is ENHRY and CDR2 is SYGVKD. V dropped 4 bases and J dropped 2 bases, with 12 bases sitting between them. The CDR3 extends over 14 amino acids. CDR3 region: CAISGDEGAYEQYF. The CDR3 nucleotides read TGTGCCATCAGTGGAGACGAGGGGGCCTACGAGCAGTACTTC.

This clone was counted between two and nine times. V usage is TRBV2 and J usage is TRBJ2-6; D might be TRBD2 (5 bases). V shed 8 bases and J shed 3 bases, with 14 bases lying between them. The CDR3 extends over 15 amino acids. From germline, CDR1 is SNHLY and CDR2 FYNNEI. The CDR3 reads CASEEGTHGANVLTF. The CDR3 coding sequence is TGTGCCAGCGAAGAGGGAACCCATGGGGCCAACGTCCTGACTTTC.

In its sample, this clone was seen a few times. The genes are TRBV20-1 and TRBJ2-5; D remains ambiguous. The CDR3 is 11 residues long. Germline CDR1 reads DFQATT; CDR2 reads SNEGSKA (reference sequence). CDR3 sequence reads: CLIGAQETQYF. The DNA for the CDR3 is TGCTTAATCGGTGCTCAAGAGACCCAGTACTTC.

This sequence joins TRBV7-2 and TRBJ2-2; 8 bases map to TRBD1. CDR3 size: 15 residues. Unmatched junction bases numbered 5, after V lost 8 bases and J lost 0 bases. Germline loops: CDR1 SGHTA, CDR2 FQGNSA. CDR3 nucleotides: TGTGCCAGCGGACAGGGTCTGGCGAACACCGGGGAGCTGTTTTTT. As protein: CASGQGLANTGELFF. Drawing the rest from reference TRBV7-2 and TRBJ2-2, the complete variable domain is GAGVSQSPSNKVTEKGKDVELRCDPISGHTALYWYRQSLGQGLEFLIYFQGNSAPDKSGLPSDRFSAERTGGSVSTLTIQRTQQEDSAVYLCASGQGLANTGELFFGEGSRLTVL.

The rearrangement uses TRBV9 and TRBJ1-1; 10 nucleotides match TRBD1. The CDR3 is 14 amino acids. J gave up 4 bases and V 4 bases, and 4 bases lay outside the gene matches. Germline V CDR1 and CDR2: SGDLS, YYNGEE. CDR3 in amino acids: CASSSRTGGTEAFF. DNA for the CDR3: TGTGCCAGCAGCTCTCGGACAGGGGGCACTGAAGCTTTCTTT.

The table lists this clone with a few counts. This chain joins TRBV7-3 and TRBJ2-1; D uncertain. CDR1 SGHTA and CDR2 FQGTGA come from the germline V gene. Trimming took 6 bases from V and 10 from J, leaving 13 bases between them. This CDR3 has 12 residues. CDR3 in amino acids: CASSERIGEQFF. The CDR3 DNA follows: TGTGCCAGCAGTGAGAGAATCGGGGAGCAGTTCTTC.

This clone was picked up a small number of times. The CDR3 spells CASSFGQAGETQYF. In DNA form, the CDR3 reads TGTGCCAGCAGCTTCGGACAGGCGGGAGAGACCCAGTACTTC. The J gene is TRBJ2-5, the V gene TRBV5-4, with 7 nucleotides matching TRBD1. The CDR3 totals 14 residues. The junction had 5 bases not matched to a gene; V was cut back by 2 bases and J by 4 bases. Per the germline V gene, CDR1 is SGHNT and CDR2 is YYREEE (reference sequence). Filled out from reference TRBV5-4 and TRBJ2-5, the complete variable domain reads ETGVTQSPTHLIKTRGQQVTLRCSSQSGHNTVSWYQQALGQGPQFIFQYYREEENGRGNFPPRFSGLQFPNYSSELNVNALELDDSALYLCASSFGQAGETQYFGPGTRLLVL.

As for this clone: A much larger clone differs by one base, so this may be a read error. The chain links TRBV6-1 to TRBJ2-3; D is uncertain. Trimming left V 2 bases short and J 3 bases short, with 3 bases between. This CDR3 has 12 amino acids. In germline, CDR1 is MNHNS, CDR2 SASEGT. The CDR3: CASSERTDTQYF. The CDR3 nucleotides are TGTGCCAGCAGTGAAAGGACAGATACGCAGTATTTT.

The chain has TRBV11-2 and TRBJ2-6; TRBD1 matches at 7 bases. With V trimmed by 3 bases and J by 0 bases, 8 bases remained unmatched. The CDR3 covers 18 residues. Per germline, CDR1 SGHAT and CDR2 FQNNGV. This CDR3 is CASSFRTGASSGANVLTF. CDR3 nucleotides: TGTGCCAGCAGCTTTCGCACAGGGGCCTCCTCTGGGGCCAACGTCCTGACTTTC.